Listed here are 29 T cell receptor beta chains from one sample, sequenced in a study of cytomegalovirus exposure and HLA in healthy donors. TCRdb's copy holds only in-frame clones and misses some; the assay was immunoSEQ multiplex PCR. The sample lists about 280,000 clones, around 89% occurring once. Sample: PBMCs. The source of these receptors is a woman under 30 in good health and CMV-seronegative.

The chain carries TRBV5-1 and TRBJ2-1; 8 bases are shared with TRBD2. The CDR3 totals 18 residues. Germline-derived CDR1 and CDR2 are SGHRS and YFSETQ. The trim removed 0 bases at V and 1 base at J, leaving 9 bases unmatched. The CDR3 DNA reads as TGCGCCAGCAGCTTGGAAACCGGACTAGCACAATCCTACAATGAGCAGTTCTTC. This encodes CASSLETGLAQSYNEQFF.

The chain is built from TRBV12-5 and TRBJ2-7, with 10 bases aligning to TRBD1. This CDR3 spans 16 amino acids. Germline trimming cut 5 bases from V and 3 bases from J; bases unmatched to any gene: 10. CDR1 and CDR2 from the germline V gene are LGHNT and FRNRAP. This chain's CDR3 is CASGPLNRDRGYEQYF. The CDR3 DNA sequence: TGTGCTAGTGGTCCCCTCAACCGGGACAGGGGCTACGAGCAGTACTTC.

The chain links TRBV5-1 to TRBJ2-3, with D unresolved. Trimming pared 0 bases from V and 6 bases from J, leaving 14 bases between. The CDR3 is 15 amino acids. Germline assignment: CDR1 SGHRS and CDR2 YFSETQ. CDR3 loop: CASSLGGGTTDTQYF. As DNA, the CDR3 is TGCGCCAGCAGCTTGGGTGGCGGCACAACGGATACGCAGTATTTT.

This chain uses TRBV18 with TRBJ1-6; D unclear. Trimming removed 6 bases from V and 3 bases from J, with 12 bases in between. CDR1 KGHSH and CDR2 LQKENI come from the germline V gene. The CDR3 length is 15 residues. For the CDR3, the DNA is TGTGCCAGCTCCAGACAAACAGTCTATAATTCACCCCTCCACTTT. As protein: CASSRQTVYNSPLHF.

Here the CDR3 DNA reads TGTGCCAGCAGCCAAGATTGGACAGGGGGCGCGAGGTCACCCCTCCACTTT. Residues: CASSQDWTGGARSPLHF. The rearrangement uses TRBV14 and TRBJ1-6, with 11 bases identical to TRBD1. Trimming at V came to 0 bases and at J to 10 bases, leaving 8 bases not matched to a gene. Germline values: CDR1 SGHDN, CDR2 FVKESK. This CDR3 spans 17 amino acids.

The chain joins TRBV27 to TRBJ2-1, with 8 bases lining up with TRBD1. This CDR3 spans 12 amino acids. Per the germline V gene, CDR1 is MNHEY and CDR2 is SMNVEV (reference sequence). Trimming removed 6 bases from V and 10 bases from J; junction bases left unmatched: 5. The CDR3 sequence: CASSPGGREQFF. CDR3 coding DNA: TGTGCCAGCAGCCCAGGGGGCCGGGAGCAGTTCTTC.

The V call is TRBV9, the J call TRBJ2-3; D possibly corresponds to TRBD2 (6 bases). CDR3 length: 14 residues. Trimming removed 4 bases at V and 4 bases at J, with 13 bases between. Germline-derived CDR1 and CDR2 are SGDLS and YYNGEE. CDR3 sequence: CASSSRGGSDTQYF. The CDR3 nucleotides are TGTGCCAGCAGCTCCAGAGGAGGGTCAGATACGCAGTATTTT.

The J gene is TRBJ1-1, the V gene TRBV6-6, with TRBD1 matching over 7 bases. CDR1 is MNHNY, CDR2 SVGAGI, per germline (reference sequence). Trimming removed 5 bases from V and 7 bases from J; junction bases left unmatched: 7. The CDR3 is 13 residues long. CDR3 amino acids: CASSSRQGGEAFF. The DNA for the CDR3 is TGTGCCAGCAGTAGCCGACAGGGAGGTGAAGCTTTCTTT.

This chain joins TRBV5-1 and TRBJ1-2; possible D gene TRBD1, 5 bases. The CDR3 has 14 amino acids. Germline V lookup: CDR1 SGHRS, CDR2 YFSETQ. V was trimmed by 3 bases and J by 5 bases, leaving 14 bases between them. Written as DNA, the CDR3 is TGCGCCAGCAGCTCGGAATCTCGGGGGTATGGCTACACCTTC. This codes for CASSSESRGYGYTF.

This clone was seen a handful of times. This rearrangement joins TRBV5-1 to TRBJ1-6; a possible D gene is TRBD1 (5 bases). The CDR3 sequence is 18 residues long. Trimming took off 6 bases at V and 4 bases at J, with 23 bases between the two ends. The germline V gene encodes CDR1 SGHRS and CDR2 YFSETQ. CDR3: CASTPRTTVHPYNSPLHF. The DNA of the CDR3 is TGCGCCAGCACCCCTAGAACGACAGTTCACCCTTATAATTCACCCCTCCACTTT.

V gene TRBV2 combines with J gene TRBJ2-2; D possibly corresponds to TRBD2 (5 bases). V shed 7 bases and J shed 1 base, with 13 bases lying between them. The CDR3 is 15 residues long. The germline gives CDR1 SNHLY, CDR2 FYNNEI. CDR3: CASIHPAENTGELFF. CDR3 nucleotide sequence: TGTGCCAGCATTCATCCAGCGGAGAACACCGGGGAGCTGTTTTTT.

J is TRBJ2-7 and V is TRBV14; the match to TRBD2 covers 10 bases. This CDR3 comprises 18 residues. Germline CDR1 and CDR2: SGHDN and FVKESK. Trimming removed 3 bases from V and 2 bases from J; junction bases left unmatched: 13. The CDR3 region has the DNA TGTGCCAGCAGCCAGAAGCTAGCGGGAGCAAAATTTGCCTACGAGCAGTACTTC. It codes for CASSQKLAGAKFAYEQYF.

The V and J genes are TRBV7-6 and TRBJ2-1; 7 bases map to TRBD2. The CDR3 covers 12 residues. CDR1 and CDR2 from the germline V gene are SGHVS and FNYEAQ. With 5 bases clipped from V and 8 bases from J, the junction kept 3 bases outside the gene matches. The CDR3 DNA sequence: TGTGCCAGCAGCATAACTAGCGATGAGCAGTTCTTC. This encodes CASSITSDEQFF.

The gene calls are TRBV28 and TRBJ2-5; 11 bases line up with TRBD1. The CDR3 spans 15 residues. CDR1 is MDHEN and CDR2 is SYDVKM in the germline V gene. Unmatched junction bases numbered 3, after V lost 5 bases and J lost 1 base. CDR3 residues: CASSPGTGGQETQYF. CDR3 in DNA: TGTGCCAGCAGTCCGGGGACAGGGGGCCAAGAGACCCAGTACTTC.

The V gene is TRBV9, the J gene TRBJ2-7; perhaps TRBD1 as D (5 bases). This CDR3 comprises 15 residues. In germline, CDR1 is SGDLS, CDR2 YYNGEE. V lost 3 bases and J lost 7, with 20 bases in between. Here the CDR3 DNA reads TGTGCCAGCAGCGCACAGGTCCCCAAGCCAGAGGAGCAGTACTTC. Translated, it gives CASSAQVPKPEEQYF.

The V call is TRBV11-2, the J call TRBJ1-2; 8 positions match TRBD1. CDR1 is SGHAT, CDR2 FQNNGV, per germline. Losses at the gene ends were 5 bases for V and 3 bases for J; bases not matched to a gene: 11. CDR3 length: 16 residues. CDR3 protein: CASSGTGTGRDYGYTF. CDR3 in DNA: TGTGCCAGCAGCGGAACTGGGACAGGTCGAGACTATGGCTACACCTTC. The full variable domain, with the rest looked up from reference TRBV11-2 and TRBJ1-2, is EAGVAQSPRYKIIEKRQSVAFWCNPISGHATLYWYQQILGQGPKLLIQFQNNGVVDDSQLPKDRFSAERLKGVDSTLKIQPAKLEDSAVYLCASSGTGTGRDYGYTFGSGTRLTVV.

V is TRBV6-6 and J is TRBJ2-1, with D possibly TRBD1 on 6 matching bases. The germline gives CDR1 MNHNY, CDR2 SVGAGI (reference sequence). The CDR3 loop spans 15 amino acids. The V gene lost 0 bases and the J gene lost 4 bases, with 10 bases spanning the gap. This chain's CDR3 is CASSYSGQTYNEQFF. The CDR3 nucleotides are TGTGCCAGCAGTTACTCAGGACAGACATACAATGAGCAGTTCTTC.

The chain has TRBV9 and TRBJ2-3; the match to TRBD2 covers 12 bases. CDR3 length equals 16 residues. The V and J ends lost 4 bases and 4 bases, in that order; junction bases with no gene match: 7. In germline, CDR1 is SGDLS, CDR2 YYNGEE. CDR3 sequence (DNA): TGTGCCAGCAGCATCCGGACTAGCGGGGTGGCAGATACGCAGTATTTT. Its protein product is CASSIRTSGVADTQYF.

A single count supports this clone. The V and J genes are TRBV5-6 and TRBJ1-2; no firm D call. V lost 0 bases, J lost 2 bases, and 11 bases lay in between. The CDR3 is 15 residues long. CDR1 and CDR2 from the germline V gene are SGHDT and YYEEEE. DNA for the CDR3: TGTGCCAGCAGCTTGGACTACGGAGAGAACTATGGCTACACCTTC. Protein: CASSLDYGENYGYTF.

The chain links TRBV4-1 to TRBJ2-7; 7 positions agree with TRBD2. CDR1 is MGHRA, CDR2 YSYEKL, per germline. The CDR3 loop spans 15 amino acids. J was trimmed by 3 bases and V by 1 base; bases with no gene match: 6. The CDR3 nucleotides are TGCGCCAGCAGCCAAGTCGGAAGCGGGATCTACGAGCAGTACTTC. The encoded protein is CASSQVGSGIYEQYF.

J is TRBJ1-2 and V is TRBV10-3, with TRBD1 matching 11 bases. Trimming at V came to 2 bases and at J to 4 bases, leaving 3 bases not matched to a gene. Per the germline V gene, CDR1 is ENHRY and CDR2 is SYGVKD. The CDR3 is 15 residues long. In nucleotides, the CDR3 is TGTGCCATCAGTGAGAGGACAGGGGGCGGCTATGGCTACACCTTC. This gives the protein CAISERTGGGYGYTF.

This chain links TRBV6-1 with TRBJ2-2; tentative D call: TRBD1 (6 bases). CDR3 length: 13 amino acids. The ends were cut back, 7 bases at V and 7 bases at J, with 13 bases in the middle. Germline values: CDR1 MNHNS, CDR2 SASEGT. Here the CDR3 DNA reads TGTGCCAGCACGCAGGGGCGGGTCGGGGAGCTGTTTTTT. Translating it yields CASTQGRVGELFF.

CDR3 DNA: TGTGCCAGCAGCCTCGGGACTACAGGCACAGATACGCAGTATTTT. As protein: CASSLGTTGTDTQYF. This chain joins TRBV7-2 and TRBJ2-3; 7 positions match TRBD2. The V gene end was trimmed by 5 bases and the J gene end by 1 base; junction bases not matched to a gene: 6. The germline V gene has CDR1 SGHTA and CDR2 FQGNSA. The CDR3 has 15 residues.

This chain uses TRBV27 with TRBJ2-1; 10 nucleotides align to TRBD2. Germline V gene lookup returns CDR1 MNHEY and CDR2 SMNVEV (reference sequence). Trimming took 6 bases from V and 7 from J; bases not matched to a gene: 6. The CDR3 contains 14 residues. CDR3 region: CASRSLAGVNEQFF. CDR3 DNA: TGTGCCAGCAGGTCTCTAGCGGGAGTAAATGAGCAGTTCTTC.

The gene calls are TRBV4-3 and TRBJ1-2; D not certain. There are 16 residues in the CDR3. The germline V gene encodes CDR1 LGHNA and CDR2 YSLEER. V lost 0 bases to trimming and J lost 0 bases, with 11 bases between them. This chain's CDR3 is CASSQEAAGANYGYTF. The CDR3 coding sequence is TGCGCCAGCAGCCAAGAAGCTGCCGGGGCTAACTATGGCTACACCTTC.

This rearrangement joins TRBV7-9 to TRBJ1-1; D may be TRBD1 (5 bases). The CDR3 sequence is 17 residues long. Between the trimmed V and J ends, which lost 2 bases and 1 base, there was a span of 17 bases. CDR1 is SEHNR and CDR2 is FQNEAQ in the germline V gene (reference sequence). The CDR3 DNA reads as TGTGCCAGCAGCTTACGGCCTTTAGGGGCCTCGAACACTGAAGCTTTCTTT. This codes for CASSLRPLGASNTEAFF.

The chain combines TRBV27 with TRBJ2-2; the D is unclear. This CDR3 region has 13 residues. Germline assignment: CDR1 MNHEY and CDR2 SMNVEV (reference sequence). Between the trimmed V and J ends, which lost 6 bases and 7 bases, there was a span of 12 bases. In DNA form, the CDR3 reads TGTGCCAGCAGCCGAGCTCTCCGCGGGGAGCTGTTTTTT. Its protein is CASSRALRGELFF.

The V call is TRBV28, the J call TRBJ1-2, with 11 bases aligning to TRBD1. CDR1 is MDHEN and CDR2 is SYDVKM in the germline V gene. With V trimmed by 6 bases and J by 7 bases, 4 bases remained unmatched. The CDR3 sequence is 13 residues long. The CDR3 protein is CASRLDRGLGYTF. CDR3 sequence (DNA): TGTGCCAGCAGATTGGACAGGGGGCTTGGCTACACCTTC.

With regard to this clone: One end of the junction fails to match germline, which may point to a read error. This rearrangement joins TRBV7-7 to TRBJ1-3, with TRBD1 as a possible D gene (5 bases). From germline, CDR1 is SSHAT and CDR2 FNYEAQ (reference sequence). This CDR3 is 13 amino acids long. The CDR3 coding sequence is TGTGCTAGCAGCTCGGGACTTTCGGACACCATATATTTT. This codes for CASSSGLSDTIYF.